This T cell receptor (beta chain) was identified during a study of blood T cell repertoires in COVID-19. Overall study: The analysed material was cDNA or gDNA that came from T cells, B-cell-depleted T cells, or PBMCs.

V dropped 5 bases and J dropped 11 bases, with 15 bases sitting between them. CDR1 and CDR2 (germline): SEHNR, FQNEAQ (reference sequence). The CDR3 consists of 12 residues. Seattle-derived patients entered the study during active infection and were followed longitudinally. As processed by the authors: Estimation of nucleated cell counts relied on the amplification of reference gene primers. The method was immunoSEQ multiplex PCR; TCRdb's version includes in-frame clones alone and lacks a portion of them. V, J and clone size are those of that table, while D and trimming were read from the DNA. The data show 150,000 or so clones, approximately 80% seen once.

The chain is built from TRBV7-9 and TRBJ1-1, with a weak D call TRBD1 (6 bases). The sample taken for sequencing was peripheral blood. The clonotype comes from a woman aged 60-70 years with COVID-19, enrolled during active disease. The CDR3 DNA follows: TGTGCCAGCAGCCCAGGGACAATGGATGCTTTCTTT. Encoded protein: CASSPGTMDAFF.